This T cell receptor beta chain originates from a study of post-analysis software for immune sequencing data. Study-level points and caveats: The five TRBV segments detected at higher frequency in patients than in controls included TRBV5-6, TRBV5-1 and TRBV20-1.

This clonotype was detected only a few times. Its specificity is not known. CDR3 length: 16 residues. V was clipped by 6 bases and J by 2 bases; unmatched bases: 13. From germline, CDR1 is SQVTM and CDR2 ANQGSEA. Prepared libraries of TCR beta cDNA carried unique molecular identifiers. TCRdb reanalysed the PCR reads using MiXCR and keeps one entry per CDR3 protein. Of roughly 870,000 distinct CDR3 sequences listed, approximately 57% are singletons. This TCR was sampled from a girl aged 5-17 years with multiple sclerosis. The gene calls are TRBV29-1 and TRBJ2-4; 7 positions match TRBD1. Sequencing used blood. In DNA form, the CDR3 reads TGCAGCGTCAGGGGCGTCGACAGGGAGCCCAAAAACATTCAGTACTTC. Its translation: CSVRGVDREPKNIQYF.